The T cell receptor (beta chain) described here comes from a study of blood T cell repertoires in COVID-19. Study details: The cDNA or gDNA used as material had been derived from T cells, B-cell-depleted T cells, or PBMCs.

This table comes from immunoSEQ multiplex PCR, and its TCRdb copy is limited to in-frame clones, with some not included. Of 250,000 or so clones in the sample, just over 85% were seen once. With 4 bases clipped from V and 6 bases from J, the junction kept 12 bases outside the gene matches. This CDR3 region has 16 residues. Germline V gives CDR1 LGHDT, CDR2 YNNKEL (reference sequence). This TCR derives from an elderly man with acute or convalescent COVID-19. J is TRBJ2-1 and V is TRBV3-1 (or the pseudogene TRBV3-2), with 7 bases identical to TRBD2. Sequencing was carried out using peripheral blood. This CDR3 reads CASSRSRLAAGNEQFF. As DNA, the CDR3 is TGTGCCAGCAGCCGTTCCCGACTAGCCGCGGGCAATGAGCAGTTCTTC.